The 8 T cell receptor beta chains below were found in one sample sequenced in a study of regulatory T cells in long-lasting Graves disease (dated by TCRdb to the early 2020s). Reading the label with the study, this specimen's time point is: newly diagnosed GD, antithyroid drugs for less than 3 months. RNA was extracted from PBMCs in TRIzol for both TCR sequencing and RNA sequencing. The protocol used for the library was multiplex PCR. This sample was sequenced with an Illumina HiSeq 4000. CDR3 regions were amplified by Arm-PCR with iRepertoire HTBI primers to construct TCR beta libraries. TCRdb's own reprocessing of the public reads used fastp at Q25 and MiXCR and kept productive beta chains. CDR3 protein duplicates are merged, each entry listing the most common genes and DNA. The sample has about 540,000 distinct CDR3 sequences on record, approximately 15% of them singletons. Roughly 9.7% of the sample comes from the top ten.

These data also featured in a second study, about T cells in Graves' hyperthyroidism and ophthalmopathy.

The sequencing here drew on peripheral blood mononuclear cells (PBMCs), taken at new diagnosis, from a patient treated with antithyroid drugs. Source of these receptors: a man aged 30 to 39 with Graves disease. Donor details come from another sample of the same person, matched by shared clones.

There are a few counts of this clonotype. CDR3 loop: CSAPNKDLYGYTF. CDR3 sequence (DNA): TGCAGTGCTCCAAACAAGGACCTCTATGGCTACACCTTC. V gene TRBV20-1 combines with J gene TRBJ1-2; D gene ambiguous. This CDR3 has 13 residues. Between the trimmed V and J ends, which lost 5 bases and 4 bases, there was a span of 14 bases. Germline assignment: CDR1 DFQATT and CDR2 SNEGSKA (reference sequence).

This clonotype has more than one count but fewer than ten. The chain joins TRBV6-4 to TRBJ2-3, with 14 positions matching TRBD2. With 6 bases clipped from V and 4 bases from J, the junction kept 6 bases outside the gene matches. The germline gives CDR1 MRHNA, CDR2 SNTAGT. The CDR3 extends over 16 amino acids. CDR3 DNA sequence: TGTGCCAGCAGGCCTGGGACTAGCGGGAGTTCAGATACGCAGTATTTT. Amino acids: CASRPGTSGSSDTQYF.

Only a few counts were recorded for this clonotype. The genes are TRBV19 and TRBJ2-1; TRBD2 is a possible D gene (8 bases). The V end was cut by 6 bases, the J end by 15 bases, with 30 bases between. CDR1 and CDR2 from the germline V gene are LNHDA and SQIVND (reference sequence). The length of the CDR3 is 16 residues. The CDR3 is CASSSGRGPRSLTRFF. The CDR3 DNA is TGTGCCAGTAGCTCCGGGAGGGGGCCGAGAAGTCTCACGCGGTTCTTC.

This clonotype has a handful of counts. J is TRBJ2-1 and V is TRBV7-9; the D is unclear. V lost 1 base and J 6 bases, leaving 10 bases between the germline ends. The germline V gene encodes CDR1 SEHNR and CDR2 FQNEAQ (reference sequence). The CDR3 has 14 residues. CDR3 sequence (DNA): TGTGCCAGCAGCTTAGGATCGTACCCCAATGAGCAGTTCTTC. The encoded protein is CASSLGSYPNEQFF.

This clonotype was observed a few times. The rearrangement links TRBV5-1 to TRBJ2-7; D might be TRBD1 (6 bases). The germline gives CDR1 SGHRS, CDR2 YFSETQ. Deletions cut 3 bases from V and 1 base from J, with 14 bases between. The CDR3 has 15 amino acids. Here the CDR3 reads CASSSDSWLSYEQYF. The CDR3 DNA sequence: TGCGCCAGCAGCTCGGACAGCTGGTTGTCCTACGAGCAGTACTTC.

This clonotype was detected many times. V is TRBV10-2 and J is TRBJ2-7, with 7 bases aligning to TRBD2. This CDR3 has 14 amino acids. Per the germline V gene, CDR1 is WSHSY and CDR2 is SAAADI. Trimming cost V 4 bases and J 5 bases; bases outside gene matches: 8. The CDR3, as DNA: TGCGCCAGCAGTGCGTGGCGGGAGAGTAACGAGCAGTACTTC. Protein: CASSAWRESNEQYF.

This rearrangement joins TRBV27 to TRBJ2-1; 7 positions agree with TRBD2. The CDR3 totals 17 residues. V dropped 6 bases and J dropped 0; count of bases not matched to a gene: 11. From germline, CDR1 is MNHEY and CDR2 SMNVEV (reference sequence). The CDR3 nucleotides are TGTGCCAGCAGCGGGTTGGGCGGGAGAGGCTCCTACAATGAGCAGTTCTTC. Its translation is CASSGLGGRGSYNEQFF.

This clonotype was detected many times. The V call is TRBV30, the J call TRBJ1-6; D not certain. The V end was cut by 1 base, the J end by 7 bases, with 5 bases between. The CDR3 totals 12 residues. Germline CDR1 GTSNPN, CDR2 SVGIG (reference sequence). In nucleotides, the CDR3 is TGTGCCTGGAGTGGGGGAAATTCACCCCTCCACTTT. It translates to CAWSGGNSPLHF.